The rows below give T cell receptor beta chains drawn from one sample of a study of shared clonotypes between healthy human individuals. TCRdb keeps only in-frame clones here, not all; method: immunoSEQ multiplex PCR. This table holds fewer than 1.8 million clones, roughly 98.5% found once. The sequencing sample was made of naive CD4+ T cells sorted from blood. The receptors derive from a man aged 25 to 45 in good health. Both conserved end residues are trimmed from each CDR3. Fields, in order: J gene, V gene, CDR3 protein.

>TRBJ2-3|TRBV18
ASSVVGLESTDTQY
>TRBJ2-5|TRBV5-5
ASSLVQGRETQY
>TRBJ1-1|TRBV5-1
ASSRRDRDTEAF
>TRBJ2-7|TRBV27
ASRTRGLAYEQY
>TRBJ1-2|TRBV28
ASSFRDRNGYGYT
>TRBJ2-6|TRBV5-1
ASSLFPGQGTSGANVLT
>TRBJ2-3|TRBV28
ALTAGGPSDTQY
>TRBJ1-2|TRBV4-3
ASSQDWRGVRANYGYT
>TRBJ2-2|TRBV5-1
ASSPGVTGELF
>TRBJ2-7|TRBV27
ASSFTGTGLVYEQY
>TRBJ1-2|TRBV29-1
SVGRGRGAEYGYT
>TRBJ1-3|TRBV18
ASSPTEVITARNTIY
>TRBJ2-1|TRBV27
ASPKDAAEQF
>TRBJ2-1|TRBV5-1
ASSLQGENEQF
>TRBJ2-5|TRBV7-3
ASSISGRDGETQY
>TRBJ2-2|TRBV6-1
ASRLRVQNTGELF
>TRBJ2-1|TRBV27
ASGRLAGVTNEQF
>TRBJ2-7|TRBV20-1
SAKAAEQY
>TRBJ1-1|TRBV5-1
ASSSKRTGGVHTEAF
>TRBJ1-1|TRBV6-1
ASREVVNTEAF
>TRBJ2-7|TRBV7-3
ASSLRPGQGNYEQY
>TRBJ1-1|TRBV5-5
ASSTTVNTEAF
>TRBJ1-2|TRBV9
ASGTGRDYGYT
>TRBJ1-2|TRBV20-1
SASRDGYT
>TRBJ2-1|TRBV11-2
ASSVAGRGNEQF
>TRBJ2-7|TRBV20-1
SGLAGAEQY
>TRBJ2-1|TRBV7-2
ASSLRQGAYEQF
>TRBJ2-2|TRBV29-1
SVGLGGAWYTGELF
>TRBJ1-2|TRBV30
AWSVLSGQGYGYT
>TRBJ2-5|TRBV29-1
SVEVIVGETQY
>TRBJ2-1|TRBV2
ASSEALRNRYNEQF
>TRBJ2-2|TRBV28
ASTGTGELF
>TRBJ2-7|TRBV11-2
ASSFIGSPYEQY
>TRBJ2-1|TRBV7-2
ASSPGTRSTVEQF
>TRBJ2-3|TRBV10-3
AIRGEGTQTSDTQY
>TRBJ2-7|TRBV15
ATSRWPSEGDYEQY
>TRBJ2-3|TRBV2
ASSVQGPSTDTQY
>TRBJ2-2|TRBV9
ASRQGSSNTGELF
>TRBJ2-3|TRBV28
ASSPHTSGGAGTQY
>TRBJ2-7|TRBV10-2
ASSPGYEQY
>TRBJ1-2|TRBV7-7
ASSFDGHGYT
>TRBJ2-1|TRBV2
ATTRLARDNEQF
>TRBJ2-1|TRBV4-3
ASSQVSSNEQF
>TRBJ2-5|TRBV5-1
ASSLGGSAGETQY
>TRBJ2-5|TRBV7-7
ASRPGLY
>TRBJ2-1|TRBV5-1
ASSLGLAFTNEQF
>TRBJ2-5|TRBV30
AWRALGMPRETQY
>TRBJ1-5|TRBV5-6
ASSFDTNQPQH
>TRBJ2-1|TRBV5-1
ASSLASLDYNEQF
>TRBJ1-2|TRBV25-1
ASSWEGYGYT
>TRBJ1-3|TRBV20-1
SARGGNTIY
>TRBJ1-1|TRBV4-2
ASSPRDGNTEAF
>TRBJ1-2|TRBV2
ASSGRQGGYGYT